These 24 T cell receptor beta chains originate from one sample sequenced in a study of siplizumab effects on memory and regulatory T cells. TCRdb's copy holds only in-frame clones and misses some; the assay was immunoSEQ multiplex PCR. The sample has roughly 68,000 clones, about 96% seen once; the top ten hold about 0.1%. Sample: naive CD8+ T cells sorted from blood. These receptor sequences come from a human donor in good health.

DNA of the CDR3: TGTGCCAGCAGCCCGAGGTCCGGGACAGGGTTTTATCATGAGCAGTTCTTC. The encoded protein is CASSPRSGTGFYHEQFF. This chain joins TRBV11-2 and TRBJ2-1, with TRBD1 matching over 9 bases. Germline V lookup: CDR1 SGHAT, CDR2 FQNNGV. V dropped 5 bases and J dropped 8; count of bases not matched to a gene: 16. The CDR3 has 17 amino acids.

The chain combines TRBV4-3 with TRBJ2-7, with a weak D call TRBD2 (5 bases). Germline values: CDR1 LGHNA, CDR2 YSLEER. The CDR3 consists of 15 residues. Between the trimmed V and J ends, which lost 0 bases and 0 bases, there was a span of 9 bases. CDR3 coding DNA: TGCGCCAGCAGCCAAGACTCACGGGGCTCCTACGAGCAGTACTTC. Amino acids: CASSQDSRGSYEQYF.

V usage is TRBV7-9 and J usage is TRBJ1-1; D gene ambiguous. Trimming stripped 2 bases from V and 5 bases from J, with 9 bases between. The germline CDR1 and CDR2 sequences are SEHNR and FQNEAQ (reference sequence). CDR3 length: 13 amino acids. The CDR3 reads CASSLPSGTEAFF. Written as DNA, the CDR3 is TGTGCCAGCAGCTTACCCTCGGGGACTGAAGCTTTCTTT.

The V gene is TRBV7-3, the J gene TRBJ2-5; tentative D call: TRBD2 (6 bases). CDR1 is SGHTA, CDR2 FQGTGA, per germline. V shed 5 bases and J shed 2 bases, with 18 bases lying between them. The CDR3 is 16 residues long. CDR3 region: CASSLGEAGIQETQYF. The CDR3 DNA is TGTGCCAGCAGCCTAGGGGAGGCGGGGATTCAAGAGACCCAGTACTTC.

The chain uses TRBV6-1 and TRBJ1-1; 7 nucleotides agree with TRBD1. Germline CDR1 and CDR2: MNHNS and SASEGT. The CDR3 runs 14 residues. Unmatched junction bases numbered 3, after V lost 1 base and J lost 4 bases. Here the CDR3 reads CASSEGAGGTEAFF. The DNA of the CDR3 is TGTGCCAGCAGTGAAGGGGCAGGGGGCACTGAAGCTTTCTTT.

This chain joins TRBV4-3 and TRBJ2-3; D ambiguous. The CDR3 length is 14 residues. Germline V gene data show CDR1 as LGHNA and CDR2 as YSLEER. V was trimmed by 0 bases and J by 2 bases, leaving 6 bases between them. CDR3 sequence reads: CASSQDWDTDTQYF. The DNA of the CDR3 is TGCGCCAGCAGCCAAGATTGGGACACAGATACGCAGTATTTT.

This rearrangement joins TRBV28 to TRBJ2-4, with 7 bases lining up with TRBD2. V gave up 7 bases and J gave up 7 bases; unmatched junction bases: 7. The CDR3 length is 13 residues. Germline V gene sequence: CDR1 MDHEN, CDR2 SYDVKM. CDR3: CASTSREGNIQYF. CDR3 bases: TGTGCCAGCACCTCTAGGGAGGGTAACATTCAGTACTTC. Full variable domain (missing parts from reference TRBV28 and TRBJ2-4): DVKVTQSSRYLVKRTGEKVFLECVQDMDHENMFWYRQDPGLGLRLIYFSYDVKMKEKGDIPEGYSVSREKKERFSLILESASTNQTSMYLCASTSREGNIQYFGAGTRLSVL.

The V gene is TRBV19, the J gene TRBJ2-1; TRBD2 might be the D (5 bases). Trimming removed 3 bases from V and 7 bases from J, with 16 bases in between. This CDR3 is 15 amino acids long. Per the germline V gene, CDR1 is LNHDA and CDR2 is SQIVND (reference sequence). The CDR3 DNA reads TGTGCCAGTAGTATTGCCGGGATGTCTACTAATGAGCAGTTCTTC. It translates to CASSIAGMSTNEQFF.

The chain combines TRBV2 with TRBJ1-6; D not resolved. V lost 4 bases, J lost 12 bases, and 4 bases lay in between. CDR1 is SNHLY and CDR2 is FYNNEI in the germline V gene. The CDR3 sequence is 10 residues long. The CDR3 region has the DNA TGTGCCAGCAGTGGGGAACCCCTCCACTTT. It is translated as CASSGEPLHF.

The chain joins TRBV4-1 to TRBJ2-2; no definite D call. The germline CDR1 and CDR2 sequences are MGHRA and YSYEKL. Trimming took off 0 bases at V and 4 bases at J, with 9 bases between the two ends. The CDR3 has 15 residues. This CDR3 reads CASSQDALITGELFF. In nucleotides, the CDR3 is TGCGCCAGCAGCCAAGACGCCCTGATCACCGGGGAGCTGTTTTTT.

The chain combines TRBV7-3 with TRBJ2-1; TRBD2 matches at 10 bases. This CDR3 is built from 14 residues. V dropped 5 bases and J dropped 5; count of bases not matched to a gene: 3. Germline V gives CDR1 SGHTA, CDR2 FQGTGA. The CDR3 loop is CASSGSGGDNEQFF. Here the CDR3 DNA reads TGTGCCAGCAGCGGGAGCGGGGGGGACAATGAGCAGTTCTTC. The full variable domain, in which reference TRBV7-3 and TRBJ2-1 provide the parts outside the CDR3, is GAGVSQTPSNKVTEKGKYVELRCDPISGHTALYWYRQSLGQGPEFLIYFQGTGAADDSGLPNDRFFAVRPEGSVSTLKIQRTERGDSAVYLCASSGSGGDNEQFFGPGTRLTVL.

The sample holds one count of this clone. The chain has TRBV7-9 and TRBJ2-5, with 8 bases matching TRBD2. Germline CDR1 SEHNR, CDR2 FQNEAQ (reference sequence). With V trimmed by 7 bases and J by 1 base, 8 bases remained unmatched. CDR3 size: 15 residues. Here the CDR3 DNA reads TGTGCCAGCACCACACTCGGGGGGGGCCAAGAGACCCAGTACTTC. It encodes CASTTLGGGQETQYF.

J is TRBJ2-7 and V is TRBV9, with 8 bases identical to TRBD1. The CDR3 is 15 residues long. Germline assignment: CDR1 SGDLS and CDR2 YYNGEE. The J segment lost 4 bases and the V segment lost 2 bases, leaving 8 bases of the junction unmatched. CDR3 bases: TGTGCCAGCAGCGTCGCTCCGGGACAGGAATACGAGCAGTACTTC. Its translation: CASSVAPGQEYEQYF.

The rearrangement joins TRBV9 to TRBJ1-3; D is undetermined. Trimming took 0 bases from V and 0 from J, leaving 13 bases between them. The CDR3 contains 17 residues. Germline-derived CDR1 and CDR2 are SGDLS and YYNGEE. Here the CDR3 reads CASSVAPDVHSGNTIYF. The CDR3 DNA reads as TGTGCCAGCAGCGTAGCTCCGGACGTCCACTCTGGAAACACCATATATTTT.

The genes are TRBV11-2 and TRBJ2-3, with a tentative D call TRBD2 (5 bases). The V end was cut by 4 bases, the J end by 6 bases, with 8 bases between. CDR1 and CDR2 from the germline V gene are SGHAT and FQNNGV. This CDR3 is 12 amino acids long. The CDR3 bases are TGTGCCAGCAGCTCGAGGGTGGATACGCAGTATTTT. Amino acid sequence: CASSSRVDTQYF.

The V and J genes are TRBV19 and TRBJ2-7; tentatively, D is TRBD2 (5 bases). V shed 3 bases and J shed 2 bases, with 11 bases lying between them. CDR3 size: 14 residues. Germline loops: CDR1 LNHDA, CDR2 SQIVND (reference sequence). The CDR3 region has the DNA TGTGCCAGTAGTATCGCGGGCAGAGCCTACGAGCAGTACTTC. Its protein is CASSIAGRAYEQYF.

V gene TRBV7-3 combines with J gene TRBJ1-1, with D maybe TRBD1 (5 bases). Germline CDR1 reads SGHTA; CDR2 reads FQGTGA. The CDR3 runs to 15 residues. The ends were cut back, 2 bases at V and 2 bases at J, with 12 bases in the middle. The CDR3 reads CASSLGGLSNTEAFF. For the CDR3, the DNA is TGTGCCAGCAGCTTAGGGGGACTGAGTAACACTGAAGCTTTCTTT.

As regards this clone: This CDR3 is also generated by other DNA sequences in the sample. The rearrangement joins TRBV9 to TRBJ1-6; perhaps TRBD1 as D (5 bases). Germline CDR1 SGDLS, CDR2 YYNGEE. The CDR3 spans 12 residues. V lost 0 bases, J lost 10 bases, and 5 bases lay in between. The CDR3, as DNA: TGTGCCAGCAGCGTAGGGGGGTCACCCCTCCACTTT. This translates into CASSVGGSPLHF. The variable domain in full, completed from reference TRBV9 and TRBJ1-6, reads DSGVTQTPKHLITATGQRVTLRCSPRSGDLSVYWYQQSLDQGLQFLIQYYNGEERAKGNILERFSAQQFPDLHSELNLSSLELGDSALYFCASSVGGSPLHFGNGTRLTVT.

This chain links TRBV19 with TRBJ2-7, with a weak D call TRBD1 (6 bases). Germline lookup yields CDR1 LNHDA and CDR2 SQIVND (reference sequence). The V end was cut by 7 bases, the J end by 2 bases, with 15 bases between. The CDR3 sequence is 14 residues long. The CDR3, as DNA: TGTGCCAGTACCCTGGGGGCAGGTGCCTACGAGCAGTACTTC. This translates into CASTLGAGAYEQYF.

The chain recombines TRBV29-1 with TRBJ2-7; the D gene is possibly TRBD1 (6 bases). The germline gives CDR1 SQVTM, CDR2 ANQGSEA. Trimming removed 6 bases at V and 4 bases at J, with 13 bases between. This CDR3 spans 12 amino acids. CDR3 amino acids: CSVSEQGYEQYF. The CDR3 bases are TGCAGCGTATCGGAACAGGGTTACGAGCAGTACTTC.

The chain couples TRBV9 to TRBJ1-2, with D perhaps TRBD1 (6 bases). V dropped 0 bases and J dropped 4 bases, with 13 bases sitting between them. The CDR3 has 15 amino acids. The V gene's germline CDR1 is SGDLS and CDR2 YYNGEE. The CDR3 DNA reads TGTGCCAGCAGCGTAGGTGGGGGGCCTAGCTATGGCTACACCTTC. This codes for CASSVGGGPSYGYTF.

The chain links TRBV5-8 to TRBJ2-7; TRBD2 is a possible D gene (6 bases). The CDR3 runs to 15 residues. Germline CDR1 is SGHTS and CDR2 is YDEGEE. V lost 3 bases and J lost 4, with 17 bases in between. The DNA of the CDR3 is TGTGCCAGCAGCTCGACGATCCTAGGAGGGTACGAGCAGTACTTC. This gives the protein CASSSTILGGYEQYF.

The chain combines TRBV7-3 with TRBJ2-7; TRBD2 matches at 10 bases. CDR1 and CDR2 (germline): SGHTA, FQGTGA. After removal of 0 bases from V and 1 base from J, the junction contained 0 bases not matched to a gene. This CDR3 contains 15 residues. The DNA for the CDR3 is TGTGCCAGCAGCTTAACTAGCGGGGGGTCCTACGAGCAGTACTTC. Residues: CASSLTSGGSYEQYF.

The gene calls are TRBV5-4 and TRBJ2-6; D unresolved. From germline, CDR1 is SGHNT and CDR2 YYREEE (reference sequence). This CDR3 region has 16 residues. Trimming stripped 6 bases from V and 1 base from J, with 14 bases between. CDR3 in amino acids: CASTGPGVSGANVLTF. The CDR3 region has the DNA TGTGCCAGCACTGGCCCTGGGGTATCTGGGGCCAACGTCCTGACTTTC.